This entry concerns a single TCR beta chain. The source of the sample is a study of control samples from healthy donors and cancer patients. Sequencing was performed with immunoSEQ multiplex PCR; in TCRdb, only in-frame clones are kept and a portion is missing. The data show approximately 70,000 clones, approximately 89% seen once. This receptor was obtained from a man between 60 and 70 years old with colorectal cancer. Sequencing input: PBMCs.

The CDR3 bases are TGTGCCAGCAGCCAAGAGTTGTCCAGGGGGCTTATTTCACCCCTCCACTTT. Protein: CASSQELSRGLISPLHF. This chain connects TRBV4-2 to TRBJ1-6; the match to TRBD1 covers 8 bases. This CDR3 is 17 amino acids long. Germline assignment: CDR1 LGHNA and CDR2 YNFKEQ. The ends lost 0 bases at V and 9 bases at J; junction bases unmatched: 10.